This passage covers 28 T cell receptor beta chains from one sample sequenced in a study of T-cell memory formation after mild COVID-19. Each CDR3 protein is one row after TCRdb ran MiXCR on the 5' RACE reads. This table holds approximately 490,000 distinct CDR3 sequences, just over 20% found once. The sample consisted of PBMCs or a T cell subset sorted from them (not recorded which). The receptors shown here come from an adult woman who had mild COVID-19 (a few samples of this study predate the infection). Cell type and time point are not known.

This clonotype was found a few times. The chain is built from TRBV5-1 and TRBJ1-2, with 7 bases identical to TRBD1. The germline V gene encodes CDR1 SGHRS and CDR2 YFSETQ. This CDR3 has 14 amino acids. The V and J ends lost 0 bases and 8 bases, in that order; junction bases with no gene match: 7. CDR3 bases: TGCGCCAGCAGCTTGGGTGACAGGGAGTTAGGCTACACCTTC. This gives the protein CASSLGDRELGYTF.

V gene TRBV9 combines with J gene TRBJ2-5, with TRBD2 matching over 7 bases. Per the germline V gene, CDR1 is SGDLS and CDR2 is YYNGEE. V shed 4 bases and J 5 bases; nucleotides not matched to a gene: 11. The CDR3 contains 15 residues. The CDR3 protein is CASSSEGGVWETQYF. The CDR3 nucleotides are TGTGCCAGCAGCTCAGAGGGAGGGGTCTGGGAGACCCAGTACTTC.

At least ten counts were recorded for this clonotype. This chain links TRBV9 with TRBJ1-2, with unresolved D. Trimming pared 4 bases from V and 6 bases from J, leaving 28 bases between. CDR3 length: 18 amino acids. Germline CDR1 is SGDLS and CDR2 is YYNGEE. CDR3 amino acids: CASSPFALGSGAGHGYTF. The CDR3 region has the DNA TGTGCCAGCAGCCCCTTTGCTCTAGGATCGGGAGCTGGCCATGGCTACACCTTC.

This clonotype was observed a handful of times. V gene TRBV19 combines with J gene TRBJ2-7, with D possibly matching TRBD2 (6 bases). The V gene lost 8 bases and the J gene lost 2 bases, with 10 bases spanning the gap. CDR1 is LNHDA, CDR2 SQIVND, per germline (reference sequence). The CDR3 consists of 12 residues. This CDR3 is CASGGGAYEQYF. The CDR3 coding sequence is TGTGCCAGTGGCGGAGGGGCCTACGAGCAGTACTTC. Looking up the rest from reference TRBV19 and TRBJ2-7 gives the full variable domain: DGGITQSPKYLFRKEGQNVTLSCEQNLNHDAMYWYRQDPGQGLRLIYYSQIVNDFQKGDIAEGYSVSREKKESFPLTVTSAQKNPTAFYLCASGGGAYEQYFGPGTRLTVT.

This clonotype was observed a handful of times. V usage is TRBV29-1 and J usage is TRBJ1-4; D is undetermined. This CDR3 comprises 13 residues. The V gene lost 4 bases and the J gene lost 3 bases, with 9 bases spanning the gap. Looked up from germline, CDR1 is SQVTM and CDR2 is ANQGSEA. The CDR3 nucleotides read TGCAGCGTTGCAGACACAGCTAATGAAAAACTGTTTTTT. Translation: CSVADTANEKLFF.

This clonotype came up many times. The J gene is TRBJ2-5, the V gene TRBV21-1; the table's D call TRBD1 went unverified against the DNA. TRBV21-1 is classified as a pseudogene. The CDR3 consists of 16 residues. The CDR3 DNA reads as TGTGCCAGCAGCATAGTCACCAGGGGTTGTGGGGAGACCCAGTACTTC. This translates into CASSIVTRGCGETQYF.

This clonotype turned up a few times. The chain combines TRBV7-6 with TRBJ2-6, with D maybe TRBD2 (6 bases). V was trimmed by 3 bases and J by 1 base, leaving 16 bases between them. The CDR3 loop spans 18 amino acids. Germline V CDR1 and CDR2: SGHVS, FNYEAQ. CDR3 amino acids: CASSLAGRKASGANVLTF. The CDR3 coding sequence is TGTGCCAGCAGCTTGGCGGGACGGAAAGCGTCTGGGGCCAACGTCCTGACTTTC.

This clonotype has only a few counts. The chain combines TRBV29-1 with TRBJ2-5, with D possibly matching TRBD1 (6 bases). The CDR3 totals 11 residues. Germline V gives CDR1 SQVTM, CDR2 ANQGSEA. Trimming stripped 3 bases from V and 10 bases from J, with 12 bases between. The CDR3, as DNA: TGCAGCGTTGAGGGCAGGGGTATCCAGTACTTC. Translated, it gives CSVEGRGIQYF.

This clonotype was recorded a few times. V usage is TRBV6-1 and J usage is TRBJ1-1; 7 positions match TRBD1. Germline CDR1 MNHNS, CDR2 SASEGT. J gave up 5 bases and V 4 bases, and 7 bases lay outside the gene matches. This CDR3 has 14 amino acids. The CDR3 loop reads CASSATGAGTEAFF. CDR3 coding DNA: TGTGCCAGCAGTGCAACAGGGGCGGGGACTGAAGCTTTCTTT.

The V gene is TRBV5-1, the J gene TRBJ2-1; no clear D gene. This CDR3 has 17 residues. Trimming pared 0 bases from V and 2 bases from J, leaving 15 bases between. Germline CDR1 SGHRS, CDR2 YFSETQ. DNA for the CDR3: TGCGCCAGCAGCTTGGTGGCCTCCCCGCGGCCCTACAATGAGCAGTTCTTC. As protein: CASSLVASPRPYNEQFF.

This clonotype was picked up a small number of times. The chain employs TRBV27 and TRBJ2-2; 7 bases align to TRBD2. Germline CDR1 and CDR2: MNHEY and SMNVEV (reference sequence). This CDR3 is built from 17 residues. Unmatched junction bases numbered 16, after V lost 6 bases and J lost 6 bases. Here the CDR3 DNA reads TGTGCCAGCAGGGGGACCTCTGGGGCGGGAGCGGCCGGGGAGCTGTTTTTT. The encoded protein is CASRGTSGAGAAGELFF.

V usage is TRBV28 and J usage is TRBJ1-5; 7 bases line up with TRBD1. CDR1 is MDHEN and CDR2 is SYDVKM in the germline V gene. This CDR3 region has 14 residues. The V and J ends lost 5 bases and 7 bases, in that order; junction bases with no gene match: 8. The chain's CDR3 is CASSPLRGYQPQHF. For the CDR3, the DNA is TGTGCCAGCAGTCCTCTCAGGGGGTACCAGCCCCAGCATTTT.

In this sample, this clonotype turned up a few times. This sequence joins TRBV7-6 and TRBJ2-1; 14 nucleotides line up with TRBD2. The ends lost 8 bases at V and 15 bases at J; junction bases unmatched: 12. CDR3 size: 14 residues. From germline, CDR1 is SGHVS and CDR2 FNYEAQ. CDR3 residues: CASGLGLAGVPPFF. The CDR3 DNA reads TGTGCCAGCGGTCTGGGACTAGCGGGAGTTCCACCGTTCTTC.

This clonotype occurred a few times. This chain links TRBV7-2 with TRBJ2-1, with 13 bases matching TRBD2. Germline CDR1 and CDR2: SGHTA and FQGNSA. Unmatched junction bases numbered 10, after V lost 1 base and J lost 10 bases. This CDR3 spans 17 amino acids. The CDR3 DNA reads TGTGCCAGCAGCTTAGGGGCCCCCGGGACTAGCGGGGCCGAGCAGTTCTTC. Residues: CASSLGAPGTSGAEQFF.

The chain combines TRBV7-6 with TRBJ2-3; no clear D gene. Germline V CDR1 and CDR2: SGHVS, FNYEAQ. V lost 4 bases to trimming and J lost 2 bases, with 7 bases between them. This CDR3 has 13 amino acids. The CDR3 sequence: CASSSSPTDTQYF. The DNA for the CDR3 is TGTGCCAGCAGCTCGTCCCCCACAGATACGCAGTATTTT.

In this sample, this clonotype turned up many times. J is TRBJ1-2 and V is TRBV29-1, with TRBD1 matching 9 bases. The germline V gene has CDR1 SQVTM and CDR2 ANQGSEA. The CDR3 spans 15 residues. Trimming took 5 bases from V and 4 from J; bases not matched to a gene: 11. CDR3 sequence (DNA): TGCAGCGTTCCCGCTCCGGGACAGGGAGGCTATGGCTACACCTTC. Translation: CSVPAPGQGGYGYTF.

The sample holds a few counts of this clonotype. V usage is TRBV24-1 and J usage is TRBJ2-6; possibly TRBD2 for D (5 bases). CDR3 length: 15 amino acids. Per the germline V gene, CDR1 is KGHDR and CDR2 is SFDVKD. Trimming removed 3 bases from V and 2 bases from J, with 7 bases in between. The CDR3 loop reads CATSDPGTGANVLTF. CDR3 nucleotides: TGTGCCACCAGTGATCCCGGGACTGGGGCCAACGTCCTGACTTTC.

V is TRBV20-1 and J is TRBJ2-1; 10 bases map to TRBD2. J gave up 4 bases and V 4 bases, and 16 bases lay outside the gene matches. The CDR3 length is 18 residues. Germline V gene data show CDR1 as DFQATT and CDR2 as SNEGSKA (reference sequence). The CDR3 DNA reads TGCAGTGCTAAGAGCCCCCCCCAAACTAGCGGGGATTACAATGAGCAGTTCTTC. Amino acids: CSAKSPPQTSGDYNEQFF.

The rearrangement uses TRBV7-8 and TRBJ2-2; D gene unclear. The CDR3 spans 15 residues. CDR1 SGHVS and CDR2 FQNEAQ come from the germline V gene. The germline V and J ends were trimmed by 2 bases and 1 base, with 8 bases remaining between them. CDR3 bases: TGTGCCAGCAGCTTACGGTTAGGGAACACCGGGGAGCTGTTTTTT. Translating gives CASSLRLGNTGELFF.

V and J are TRBV9 and TRBJ2-1; D is ambiguous. This CDR3 has 12 amino acids. The V end was cut by 0 bases, the J end by 8 bases, with 6 bases between. Looked up from germline, CDR1 is SGDLS and CDR2 is YYNGEE. DNA for the CDR3: TGTGCCAGCAGCGTAGAAAGGGATGAGCAGTTCTTC. Amino acids: CASSVERDEQFF.

This sequence joins TRBV4-3 and TRBJ2-5; possibly TRBD1 or TRBD2 for D (5 bases each). Trimming shortened V by 4 bases and J by 10 bases, and 22 bases separated the two germline ends. Germline assignment: CDR1 LGHNA and CDR2 YSLEER. CDR3 length equals 15 residues. The CDR3 region is CASSPRVWDPQGQYF. CDR3 bases: TGCGCCAGCAGCCCGAGGGTCTGGGACCCCCAAGGCCAGTACTTC.

This chain links TRBV24-1 with TRBJ1-2; the D gene is possibly TRBD1 (5 bases). V was shortened by 4 bases and J by 8 bases, with 19 bases between the two germline ends. CDR3 length: 15 residues. CDR1 and CDR2 (germline): KGHDR, SFDVKD. The DNA for the CDR3 is TGTGCCACCAGTGACCCCGGGACGCCTCTATGGGGCTACACCTTC. Encoded protein: CATSDPGTPLWGYTF.

The table lists this clonotype with a count of one. The chain joins TRBV7-9 to TRBJ1-5; the D gene is possibly TRBD1 (5 bases). The V gene's germline CDR1 is SEHNR and CDR2 FQNEAQ (reference sequence). The V end lost 4 bases, the J end lost 5 bases, and 18 bases lay between the germline ends. The length of the CDR3 is 16 residues. CDR3 amino acids: CASSSTGGKWDQPQHF. CDR3 DNA sequence: TGTGCCAGCAGCTCGACGGGGGGGAAGTGGGATCAGCCCCAGCATTTT.

V gene TRBV24-1 combines with J gene TRBJ2-2; D is unclear. CDR3 length: 14 residues. Germline V lookup: CDR1 KGHDR, CDR2 SFDVKD. Trimming stripped 0 bases from V and 5 bases from J, with 6 bases between. As DNA, the CDR3 is TGTGCCACCAGTGATTTGCCCGGAACCGGGGAGCTGTTTTTT. Its translation is CATSDLPGTGELFF.

V usage is TRBV2 and J usage is TRBJ2-5, with D hard to call. Germline lookup yields CDR1 SNHLY and CDR2 FYNNEI. V was pared by 0 bases and J by 1 base, with 9 bases between. The CDR3 loop spans 15 amino acids. The CDR3 loop reads CASSEAFGIQETQYF. The CDR3 nucleotides read TGTGCCAGCAGTGAAGCTTTCGGAATCCAAGAGACCCAGTACTTC. The complete variable domain, with remaining parts taken from reference TRBV2 and TRBJ2-5, reads EPEVTQTPSHQVTQMGQEVILRCVPISNHLYFYWYRQILGQKVEFLVSFYNNEISEKSEIFDDQFSVERPDGSNFTLKIRSTKLEDSAMYFCASSEAFGIQETQYFGPGTRLLVL.

This clonotype was found a few times. The chain couples TRBV4-2 to TRBJ2-7; 7 nucleotides match TRBD1. The V and J ends lost 4 bases and 2 bases, in that order; junction bases with no gene match: 11. The germline gives CDR1 LGHNA, CDR2 YNFKEQ. The CDR3 is 16 residues long. Here the CDR3 reads CASSPRNSGTAYEQYF. DNA of the CDR3: TGTGCCAGCAGCCCACGGAACTCCGGGACAGCCTACGAGCAGTACTTC.

This clonotype was picked up a small number of times. V is TRBV3-1 and J is TRBJ1-1; 9 nucleotides agree with TRBD1. Trimming at V came to 3 bases and at J to 12 bases, leaving 8 bases not matched to a gene. This CDR3 is built from 13 residues. The germline CDR1 and CDR2 sequences are LGHDT and YNNKEL (reference sequence). The CDR3 DNA reads TGTGCCAGCAGCCAGACAGGGGGATTCGGACCTTTCTTT. Protein: CASSQTGGFGPFF.

This clonotype has just a few counts. In DNA form, the CDR3 reads TGTGCCAGCAGTTCAGCCGGGACAGGGGCTACAAAGCAGTTCTTC. It encodes CASSSAGTGATKQFF. The chain has TRBV27 and TRBJ2-1; 10 bases agree with TRBD1. Germline V gene data show CDR1 as MNHEY and CDR2 as SMNVEV (reference sequence). CDR3 length: 15 residues. V was clipped by 4 bases and J by 11 bases; unmatched bases: 11.